These T cell receptor beta chains were read from a single sample in a study of regulatory T cells in long-lasting Graves disease. Each CDR3 protein is one row after TCRdb ran MiXCR on the multiplex PCR reads. The sample has approximately 470,000 distinct CDR3 sequences, about 16% seen once. These records were also assigned to another study, of T cells in Graves' hyperthyroidism and ophthalmopathy.

The sequences come from peripheral blood mononuclear cells (PBMCs), collected at new diagnosis, from a patient treated with antithyroid drugs. These receptors originate from a man in his forties or fifties with Graves disease. Each CDR3 is given with its conserved first and last residue. Clone size reads once, few, many, or a class if the clone is expanded.

V	J	size	CDR3
TRBV7-9	TRBJ2-7	many	CASSLAVYTYEQYF
TRBV4-2	TRBJ2-7	few	CASSQATSGASSYEQYF
TRBV28	TRBJ1-6	many	CASGQGANNSPLHF
TRBV20-1	TRBJ1-3	few	CSAWGQGAMSGNTIYF
TRBV12-3/TRBV12-4	TRBJ2-1	few	CAGSLVLGSYNEQFF
TRBV4-1	TRBJ2-4	few	CASSQGIWENIQYF
TRBV6-1	TRBJ1-5	many	CASILQGAQLFGPQHF
TRBV28	TRBJ2-3	many	CASSLGLAGVDTQYF
TRBV11-2	TRBJ2-7	many	CASSLDLQERSNF
TRBV12-3/TRBV12-4	TRBJ2-3	many	CASSSFPQREATDTQYF